The 22 T cell receptor beta chains below were found in one sample sequenced in a study of T cells in Graves' hyperthyroidism and ophthalmopathy. The source material, RNA transcripts, was used to amplify TCR beta CDR3 regions. In the first-round RT-PCR of the TCR CDR3, the HTBI primer set was used. TCRdb analysed the multiplex PCR reads with MiXCR anew, one entry per CDR3 protein. The sample yields about 710,000 distinct CDR3 sequences, roughly 15% seen once. Sequencing was carried out using blood. The receptors were gathered from a man younger than 30 with Graves' hyperthyroidism.

There are a few counts of this clonotype. Here the CDR3 DNA reads TGTGCCAGCAGTTATGGGGGGACAGAACAGTATTTT. It yields the protein CASSYGGTEQYF. The rearrangement joins TRBV6-9 to TRBJ2-3; possible D gene TRBD1, 7 bases. This CDR3 is built from 12 residues. Germline CDR1 reads MNHGY; CDR2 reads SVAAGI. V was shortened by 2 bases and J by 12 bases, with 12 bases between the two germline ends.

This clonotype was counted ten times or more. The chain has TRBV7-2 and TRBJ1-1; D unclear. CDR3 size: 13 residues. V lost 7 bases to trimming and J lost 5 bases, with 14 bases between them. Germline assignment: CDR1 SGHTA and CDR2 FQGNSA. The CDR3 spells CASTKLSRTEAFF. In nucleotides, the CDR3 is TGTGCCAGCACCAAGCTTAGCAGGACTGAAGCTTTCTTT.

This clonotype was counted a few times. The rearrangement joins TRBV29-1 to TRBJ2-7; 12 bases map to TRBD1. The germline V gene encodes CDR1 SQVTM and CDR2 ANQGSEA. This CDR3 spans 12 amino acids. V gave up 6 bases and J gave up 5 bases; unmatched junction bases: 2. CDR3 amino acids: CSVGTGGHEQYF. CDR3 nucleotides: TGCAGCGTCGGGACAGGGGGCCACGAGCAGTACTTC.

This clonotype was detected ten times or more. This rearrangement joins TRBV27 to TRBJ2-3; TRBD2 matches 11 bases. Germline V gene lookup returns CDR1 MNHEY and CDR2 SMNVEV (reference sequence). The CDR3 is made up of 16 amino acids. Trimming at V came to 4 bases and at J to 1 base, leaving 4 bases not matched to a gene. CDR3: CASSSISGRGTDTQYF. For the CDR3, the DNA is TGTGCCAGCAGTTCCATTAGCGGGAGGGGCACAGATACGCAGTATTTT.

This clonotype was counted only a few times. DNA of the CDR3: TGTGCCAGCAGCGTAGTCGGGGGGTCTTACAATGAGCAGTTCTTC. It specifies CASSVVGGSYNEQFF. The V and J genes are TRBV9 and TRBJ2-1, with 7 bases lining up with TRBD2. The V gene's germline CDR1 is SGDLS and CDR2 YYNGEE. V was pared by 0 bases and J by 4 bases, with 4 bases of the junction left unmatched. The CDR3 has 15 residues.

The V gene is TRBV5-1, the J gene TRBJ2-5; no definite D call. The CDR3 has 15 amino acids. V lost 2 bases to trimming and J lost 1 base, with 12 bases between them. CDR1 is SGHRS, CDR2 YFSETQ, per germline. The DNA of the CDR3 is TGCGCCAGCAGCTTAAGAGGAGTTCCCCAAGAGACCCAGTACTTC. It is translated as CASSLRGVPQETQYF.

This clonotype showed up just a few times. This sequence joins TRBV6-1 and TRBJ1-4; D is perhaps TRBD1 (6 bases). This CDR3 is 15 amino acids long. The germline V gene has CDR1 MNHNS and CDR2 SASEGT. V was pared by 6 bases and J by 8 bases, with 19 bases between. CDR3 DNA sequence: TGTGCCAGCAGCCCCAGACCCCCAGGGGCAGAAAAACTGTTTTTT. Translating it yields CASSPRPPGAEKLFF.

This clonotype was recorded many times. V usage is TRBV12-3 or TRBV12-4 and J usage is TRBJ2-7; 9 nucleotides line up with TRBD1. This CDR3 region has 13 residues. Germline trimming cut 7 bases from V and 6 bases from J; bases unmatched to any gene: 7. This chain's CDR3 is CASTLGQGIEQYF. As DNA, the CDR3 is TGTGCCAGCACCCTGGGACAGGGAATCGAGCAGTACTTC.

This clonotype was seen only a few times. The V and J genes are TRBV5-1 and TRBJ2-1; D ambiguous. V was cut by 0 bases and J by 6 bases, with 13 bases left in between. From germline, CDR1 is SGHRS and CDR2 YFSETQ. CDR3 length equals 15 residues. The CDR3 sequence: CASSLGPPVGNEQFF. The CDR3 DNA sequence: TGCGCCAGCAGCTTGGGTCCACCGGTCGGCAATGAGCAGTTCTTC.

This rearrangement joins TRBV18 to TRBJ2-2; 9 bases agree with TRBD1. Germline values: CDR1 KGHSH, CDR2 LQKENI. The V and J ends lost 6 bases and 4 bases, in that order; junction bases with no gene match: 6. The CDR3 covers 15 residues. In DNA, the CDR3 is TGTGCCAGCTCGCCGGGACAGGGACTCACCGGGGAGCTGTTTTTT. Its translation is CASSPGQGLTGELFF.

This clonotype has a handful of counts. V usage is TRBV19 and J usage is TRBJ2-3; D possibly corresponds to TRBD1 (6 bases). The CDR3 sequence is 14 residues long. The ends were cut back, 5 bases at V and 5 bases at J, with 14 bases in the middle. Germline CDR1 is LNHDA and CDR2 is SQIVND (reference sequence). CDR3 nucleotides: TGTGCCAGTAGTGGGTACAGGGAAAAAGATACGCAGTATTTT. This translates into CASSGYREKDTQYF.

The chain has TRBV4-1 and TRBJ1-1; TRBD1 is a possible D gene (5 bases). CDR1 is MGHRA, CDR2 YSYEKL, per germline. Trimming took 3 bases from V and 4 from J, leaving 18 bases between them. The CDR3 consists of 16 residues. CDR3 in amino acids: CASSHRGGFEGTEAFF. CDR3 DNA: TGCGCCAGCAGCCACCGCGGGGGGTTTGAGGGCACTGAAGCTTTCTTT.

This clonotype was observed many times. This sequence joins TRBV28 and TRBJ2-3; 8 bases agree with TRBD2. The ends lost 5 bases at V and 2 bases at J; junction bases unmatched: 3. The CDR3 length is 14 residues. Germline V gene lookup returns CDR1 MDHEN and CDR2 SYDVKM. CDR3 sequence (DNA): TGTGCCAGCAGTATAGCGGGATCCACAGATACGCAGTATTTT. This codes for CASSIAGSTDTQYF.

The chain is built from TRBV20-1 and TRBJ2-2; D not resolved. Germline values: CDR1 DFQATT, CDR2 SNEGSKA (reference sequence). The CDR3 covers 14 residues. V was cut by 7 bases and J by 6 bases, with 18 bases left in between. CDR3 in DNA: TGCAGTGTCGCGAGGTCCCACCCTGCCGGGGAGCTGTTTTTT. As protein: CSVARSHPAGELFF.

The CDR3 DNA reads as TGCAGTGCTAGAGTGGCCGGTCGGGGGATAGAGACCCAGTACTTC. It translates to CSARVAGRGIETQYF. The chain combines TRBV20-1 with TRBJ2-5; TRBD2 is a possible D gene (6 bases). Trimming left V 1 base short and J 4 bases short, with 16 bases between. CDR3 length equals 15 residues. Per germline, CDR1 DFQATT and CDR2 SNEGSKA (reference sequence).

There are many counts of this clonotype. The chain joins TRBV20-1 to TRBJ2-6, with D unclear. Germline V CDR1 and CDR2: DFQATT, SNEGSKA (reference sequence). Trimming stripped 3 bases from V and 5 bases from J, with 5 bases between. The CDR3 sequence is 12 residues long. The CDR3 sequence: CSASFRANVLTF. The CDR3 DNA reads as TGCAGTGCTAGTTTCCGGGCCAACGTCCTGACTTTC.

This clonotype was counted many times. The rearrangement links TRBV12-3 or TRBV12-4 to TRBJ1-4; D unresolved. Trimming took 3 bases from V and 11 from J, leaving 19 bases between them. The CDR3 runs 15 residues. The CDR3 loop reads CASSFEARRVGKLFF. As DNA, the CDR3 is TGTGCCAGCAGTTTTGAGGCTCGGAGGGTGGGGAAACTGTTTTTT.

This clonotype turned up a few times. The gene calls are TRBV6-2 or TRBV6-3 and TRBJ2-6, with TRBD2 identical over 8 bases. CDR3 length equals 16 residues. In germline, CDR1 is MNHEY, CDR2 SVGEGT. The junction had 6 bases not matched to a gene; V was cut back by 8 bases and J by 0 bases. The chain's CDR3 is CASSLAGHSGANVLTF. CDR3 DNA sequence: TGTGCCAGCTCCTTAGCGGGGCACTCTGGGGCCAACGTCCTGACTTTC.

Ten or more counts support this clonotype. The rearrangement uses TRBV6-1 and TRBJ1-4; tentatively, D is TRBD1 (6 bases). Trimming left V 4 bases short and J 1 base short, with 10 bases between. Germline V gene data show CDR1 as MNHNS and CDR2 as SASEGT. The CDR3 extends over 15 amino acids. CDR3 nucleotide sequence: TGTGCCAGCAGTGCCCTAGGGGGAACTAATGAAAAACTGTTTTTT. Translating gives CASSALGGTNEKLFF.

This clonotype showed up just a few times. The chain carries TRBV5-1 and TRBJ1-1; D is perhaps TRBD1 (5 bases). V dropped 4 bases and J dropped 3 bases, with 13 bases sitting between them. The germline V gene encodes CDR1 SGHRS and CDR2 YFSETQ. This CDR3 comprises 14 residues. CDR3 in DNA: TGCGCCAGCAGCCTCTTTCGGGGGGACACTGAAGCTTTCTTT. Its protein product is CASSLFRGDTEAFF.

The table lists this clonotype with a few counts. The chain joins TRBV20-1 to TRBJ2-2, with TRBD1 matching over 7 bases. The ends lost 7 bases at V and 4 bases at J; junction bases unmatched: 15. In germline, CDR1 is DFQATT, CDR2 SNEGSKA (reference sequence). The CDR3 has 16 amino acids. CDR3 DNA: TGCAGTGTTCCCCACGCCTCAGGGGGACGCACCGGGGAGCTGTTTTTT. Amino acids: CSVPHASGGRTGELFF.

The V call is TRBV15, the J call TRBJ1-2; D uncertain. Germline lookup yields CDR1 LNHNV and CDR2 YYDKDF (reference sequence). This CDR3 has 15 residues. The V end was cut by 0 bases, the J end by 4 bases, with 12 bases between. This CDR3 is CATSRDRGGVYGYTF. The CDR3 region has the DNA TGTGCCACCAGCAGAGATAGAGGTGGCGTCTATGGCTACACCTTC.